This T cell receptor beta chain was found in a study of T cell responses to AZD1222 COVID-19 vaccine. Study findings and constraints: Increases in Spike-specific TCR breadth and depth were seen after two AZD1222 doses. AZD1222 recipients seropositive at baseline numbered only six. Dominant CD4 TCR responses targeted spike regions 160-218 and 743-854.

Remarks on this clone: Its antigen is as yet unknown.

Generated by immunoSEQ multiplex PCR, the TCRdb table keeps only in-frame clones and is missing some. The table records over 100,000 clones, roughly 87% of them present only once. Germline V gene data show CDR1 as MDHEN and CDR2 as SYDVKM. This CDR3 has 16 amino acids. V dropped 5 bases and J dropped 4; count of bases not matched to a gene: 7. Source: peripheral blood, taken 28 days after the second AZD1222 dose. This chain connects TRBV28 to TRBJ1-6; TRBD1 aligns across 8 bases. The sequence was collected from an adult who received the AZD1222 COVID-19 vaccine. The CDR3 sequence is CASSTRQGRYNSPLHF. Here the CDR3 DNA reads TGTGCCAGCAGTACTCGACAGGGGAGATATAATTCACCCCTCCACTTT.